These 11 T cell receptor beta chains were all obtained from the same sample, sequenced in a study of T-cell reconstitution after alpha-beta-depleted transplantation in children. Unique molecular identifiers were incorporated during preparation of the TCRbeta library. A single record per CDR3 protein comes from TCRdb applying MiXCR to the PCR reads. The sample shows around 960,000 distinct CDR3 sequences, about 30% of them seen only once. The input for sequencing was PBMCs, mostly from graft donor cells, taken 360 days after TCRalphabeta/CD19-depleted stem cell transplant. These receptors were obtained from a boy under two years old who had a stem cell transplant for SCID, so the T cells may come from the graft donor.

In DNA form, the CDR3 reads TGCGCCAGCAGCTTGGAAGCGGGGGTCCGCACAGATACGCAGTATTTT. It specifies CASSLEAGVRTDTQYF. The genes are TRBV5-1 and TRBJ2-3; 8 bases line up with TRBD2. This CDR3 is built from 16 residues. V lost 0 bases, J lost 1 base, and 4 bases stayed unmatched. Germline V gives CDR1 SGHRS, CDR2 YFSETQ. Full variable domain (remainder filled in from reference TRBV5-1 and TRBJ2-3): KAGVTQTPRYLIKTRGQQVTLSCSPISGHRSVSWYQQTPGQGLQFLFEYFSETQRNKGNFPGRFSGRQFSNSRSEMNVSTLELGDSALYLCASSLEAGVRTDTQYFGPGTRLTVL.

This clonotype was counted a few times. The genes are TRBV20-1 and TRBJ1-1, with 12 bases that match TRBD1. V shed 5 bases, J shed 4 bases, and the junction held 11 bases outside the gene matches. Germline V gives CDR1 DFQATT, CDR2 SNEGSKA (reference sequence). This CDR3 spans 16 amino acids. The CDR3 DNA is TGCAGTGCTCGATTCGGGACAGGGGGCGGTGGCACTGAAGCTTTCTTT. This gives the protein CSARFGTGGGGTEAFF.

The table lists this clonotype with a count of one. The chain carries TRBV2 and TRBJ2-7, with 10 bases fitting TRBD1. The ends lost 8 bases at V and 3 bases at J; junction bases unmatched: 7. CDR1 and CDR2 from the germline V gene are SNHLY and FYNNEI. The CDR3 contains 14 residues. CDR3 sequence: CASRDRGGGYEQYF. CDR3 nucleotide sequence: TGTGCCAGCCGGGACAGGGGAGGAGGCTACGAGCAGTACTTC.

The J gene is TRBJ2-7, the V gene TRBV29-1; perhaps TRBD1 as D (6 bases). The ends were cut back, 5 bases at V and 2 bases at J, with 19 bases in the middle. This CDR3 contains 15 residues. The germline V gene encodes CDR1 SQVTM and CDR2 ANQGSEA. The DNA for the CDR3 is TGCAGCGTTTCCTCCCGACAGGACTTTACCTACGAGCAGTACTTC. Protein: CSVSSRQDFTYEQYF.

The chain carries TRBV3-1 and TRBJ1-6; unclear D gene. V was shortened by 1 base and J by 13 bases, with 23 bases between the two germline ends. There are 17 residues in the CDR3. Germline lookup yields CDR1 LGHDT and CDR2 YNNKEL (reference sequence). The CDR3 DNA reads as TGTGCCAGCAGCCAAGGTTCCCGGGTTTCCCCCCATTGGCCCCTCCACTTT. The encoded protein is CASSQGSRVSPHWPLHF.

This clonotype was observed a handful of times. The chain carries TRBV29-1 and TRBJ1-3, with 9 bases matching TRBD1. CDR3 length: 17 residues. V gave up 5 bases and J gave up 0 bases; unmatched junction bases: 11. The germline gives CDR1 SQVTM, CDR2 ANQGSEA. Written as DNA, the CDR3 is TGCAGCGTTTGGGGGACAGGGTCGAGTGGCTCTGGAAACACCATATATTTT. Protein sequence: CSVWGTGSSGSGNTIYF.

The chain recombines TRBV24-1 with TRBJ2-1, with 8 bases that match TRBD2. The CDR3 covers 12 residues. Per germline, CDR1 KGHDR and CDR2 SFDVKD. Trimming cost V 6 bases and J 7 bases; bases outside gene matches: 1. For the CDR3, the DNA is TGTGCCACCAGTAGCGGGGGTAATGAGCAGTTCTTC. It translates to CATSSGGNEQFF.

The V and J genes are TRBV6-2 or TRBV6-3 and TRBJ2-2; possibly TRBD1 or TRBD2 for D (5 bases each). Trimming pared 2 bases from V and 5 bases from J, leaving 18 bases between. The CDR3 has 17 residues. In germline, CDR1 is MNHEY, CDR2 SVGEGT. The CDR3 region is CASSYLPGPWMTGELFF. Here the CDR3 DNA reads TGTGCCAGCAGTTACCTTCCGGGACCGTGGATGACCGGGGAGCTGTTTTTT.

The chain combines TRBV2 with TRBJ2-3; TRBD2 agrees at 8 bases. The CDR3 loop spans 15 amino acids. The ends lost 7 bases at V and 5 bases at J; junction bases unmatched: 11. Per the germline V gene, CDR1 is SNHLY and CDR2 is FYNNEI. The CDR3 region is CASNLGGGRGDTQYF. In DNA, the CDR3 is TGTGCCAGCAACCTCGGGGGGGGCCGGGGAGATACGCAGTATTTT.

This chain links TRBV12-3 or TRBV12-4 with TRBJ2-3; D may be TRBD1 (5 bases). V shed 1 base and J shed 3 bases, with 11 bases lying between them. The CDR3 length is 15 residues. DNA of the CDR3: TGTGCCAGCAGTTTAGGCAGGGTTAGGACAGATACGCAGTATTTT. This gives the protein CASSLGRVRTDTQYF.

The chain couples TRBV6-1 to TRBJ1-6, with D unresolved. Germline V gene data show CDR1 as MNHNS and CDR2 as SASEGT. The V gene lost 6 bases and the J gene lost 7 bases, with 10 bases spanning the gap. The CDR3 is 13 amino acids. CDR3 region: CASRPTGNSPLHF. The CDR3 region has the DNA TGTGCCAGCAGGCCCACGGGGAATTCACCCCTCCACTTT.